This entry describes one TCR beta chain. There is no known antigen for this receptor. No base qualities exist here, and no much larger clone lies one base off it. Whole blood was collected in K2EDTA tubes by collaborating institutions according to the institutions' own protocols. For TCRbeta analysis, collaborators shipped samples in one of three forms: frozen whole blood, isolated PBMCs, or DNA extracted from either of those sample types. The data are from a study of blood T cell repertoires in COVID-19 (dated by TCRdb to 2020 to 2022). About the investigation overall: Collaborator samples came from the United States, Italy and Spain and covered acute and convalescent phases of COVID-19. The material from the prospective study consisted of cDNA or gDNA derived from T cells, B-cell-depleted T cells, or PBMCs. Deeply sampled blood TCRbeta repertoires from subjects exposed to, actively infected with, or recovered from COVID-19 were included in the dataset. The repertoires were made available in a free public database intended to serve as a resource for research on the immune response to SARS-CoV-2. The samples were drawn from the first 160 participants of the ongoing ImmuneRACE study and from 1,254 subjects provided by 6 global collaborators. The sample metadata nearly always contained a de-identified subject ID, COVID-19 status, age in years and sex. Where available, HLA class I and class II types were taken from metadata supplied by the sample provider and were not determined by assay-based typing.

TCRbeta CDR3 regions were amplified from genomic DNA by means of the immunoSEQ Assay, a bias-controlled multiplex PCR. Per the original workflow: The number of nucleated cells in each sample was estimated by amplification of reference gene primers within the assay. Sequence reads were collapsed and filtered to measure the absolute abundance of every unique TCRbeta CDR3 rearrangement. For each sample, productive Simpson clonality was calculated as the square root of Simpson's diversity index over productive rearrangements. TCRdb mirrors the immuneACCESS table, restricted to in-frame sequences. Some clones are absent from its copies; in checked studies, under half trace to an unresolved V gene, and the reason for the others is unknown. V and J calls and clone size are copied from that table; D and trimming were computed from the DNA. This sample is represented by tens of thousands of clones; approximately 80% of them were singletons. In total, the top ten clones hold 10% to 15% of the sample.

Germline trimming: 10 bases from V, 8 bases from J; junction bases outside gene matches: 8. The CDR3 measures 12 amino acids from cysteine to phenylalanine. Only the CDR3 DNA is retained, 36 bases long and in frame from the first base. CDR1 MNHEY and CDR2 SMNVEV were looked up in the germline V gene (reference sequence). What the authors observed across the whole study: The amount of clinical and demographic metadata varied by source and participant and was provided uncurated.

The V and J segments used are TRBV27 and TRBJ2-3, with 8 bases matching TRBD1. The sample consisted of peripheral blood. This TCR came from a woman older than 75 with acute or convalescent COVID-19. The CDR3 sequence is CAIRQGQGTQYF. The nucleotides are TGTGCCATCAGACAGGGGCAAGGTACGCAGTATTTT.